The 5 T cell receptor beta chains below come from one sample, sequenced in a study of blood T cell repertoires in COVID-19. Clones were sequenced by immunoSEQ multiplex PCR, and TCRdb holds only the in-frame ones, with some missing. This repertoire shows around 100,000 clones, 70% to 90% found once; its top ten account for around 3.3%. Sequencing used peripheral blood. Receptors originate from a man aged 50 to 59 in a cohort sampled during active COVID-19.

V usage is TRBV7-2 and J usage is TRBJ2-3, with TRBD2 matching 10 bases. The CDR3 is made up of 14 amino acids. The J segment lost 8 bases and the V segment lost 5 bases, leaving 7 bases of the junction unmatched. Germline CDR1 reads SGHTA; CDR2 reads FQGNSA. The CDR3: CASSRTSGTPTQYF. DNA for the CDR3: TGTGCCAGCAGCCGTACTAGCGGGACTCCTACGCAGTATTTT.

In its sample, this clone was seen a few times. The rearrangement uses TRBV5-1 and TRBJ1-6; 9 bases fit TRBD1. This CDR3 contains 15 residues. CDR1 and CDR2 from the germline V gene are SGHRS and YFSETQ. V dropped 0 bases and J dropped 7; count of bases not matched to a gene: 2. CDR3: CASSLGDRVNSPLHF. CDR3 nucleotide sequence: TGCGCCAGCAGCTTGGGGGACAGGGTAAATTCACCCCTCCACTTT.

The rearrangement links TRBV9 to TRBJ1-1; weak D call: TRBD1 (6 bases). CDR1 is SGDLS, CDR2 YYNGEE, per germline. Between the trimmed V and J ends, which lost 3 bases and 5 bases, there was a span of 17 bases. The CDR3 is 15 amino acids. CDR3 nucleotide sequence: TGTGCCAGCAGCGCACAAACAGGGTTGAGAACTGAAGCTTTCTTT. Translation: CASSAQTGLRTEAFF.

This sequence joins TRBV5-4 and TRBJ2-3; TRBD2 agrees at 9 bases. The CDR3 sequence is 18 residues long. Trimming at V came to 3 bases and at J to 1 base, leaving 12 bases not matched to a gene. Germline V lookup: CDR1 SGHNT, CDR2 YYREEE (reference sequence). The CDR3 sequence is CASSSSTSGPTRTDTQYF. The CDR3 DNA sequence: TGTGCCAGCAGCTCGAGTACTAGCGGGCCAACTCGCACAGATACGCAGTATTTT.

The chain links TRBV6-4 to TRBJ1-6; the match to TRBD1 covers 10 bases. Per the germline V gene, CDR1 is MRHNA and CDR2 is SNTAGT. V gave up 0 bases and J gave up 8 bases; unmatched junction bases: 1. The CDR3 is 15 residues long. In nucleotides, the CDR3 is TGTGCCAGCAGTGACTCGGGACAGGGGCATTCACCCCTCCACTTT. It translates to CASSDSGQGHSPLHF.